These 3 T cell receptor beta chains were sequenced from one sample in a study of cytomegalovirus exposure and HLA in healthy donors. Researchers ran the PCR with 60 Vbeta and 13 Jbeta primers. Using immunoSEQ multiplex PCR, the repertoire was profiled, and TCRdb retains in-frame clones only, with some absent. The data show about 140,000 clones, 60% to 85% seen once. The sequenced sample was PBMCs. The origin of the receptors is a man between 18 and 35 years old in good health and CMV-seronegative.

This chain links TRBV7-2 with TRBJ1-2, with 7 nucleotides matching TRBD1. The CDR3 loop spans 15 amino acids. V shed 0 bases and J 8 bases; nucleotides not matched to a gene: 9. Germline V gene data show CDR1 as SGHTA and CDR2 as FQGNSA. Here the CDR3 DNA reads TGTGCCAGCAGCTTAGCGCTAGACAGGGTCCGCGGCTACACCTTC. Translated: CASSLALDRVRGYTF.

CDR3 in DNA: TGCGCCAGCAGCTTGGCAGCGGGGCCCCACAATGAGCAGTTCTTC. Translating it yields CASSLAAGPHNEQFF. The chain links TRBV5-1 to TRBJ2-1; 7 bases line up with TRBD2. CDR1 is SGHRS and CDR2 is YFSETQ in the germline V gene. This CDR3 contains 15 residues. The trim removed 0 bases at V and 5 bases at J, leaving 5 bases unmatched.

This sequence joins TRBV9 and TRBJ2-7; possibly TRBD2 for D (5 bases). V was trimmed by 0 bases and J by 7 bases, leaving 17 bases between them. Germline values: CDR1 SGDLS, CDR2 YYNGEE. This CDR3 is built from 15 residues. As DNA, the CDR3 is TGTGCCAGCAGCGTAGGTGGTCAGGAAACGGGGGAGCAGTACTTC. Protein sequence: CASSVGGQETGEQYF.